This is a list of T cell receptor beta chains from one sample in a study of shared clonotypes between healthy human individuals. The table came from immunoSEQ multiplex PCR; TCRdb's copy has only in-frame clones and leaves some out. Among under 600,000 clones listed, about 96% were seen once. The sample taken for sequencing was naive CD4+ T cells sorted from blood. These TCRs come from a woman aged 25 to 39 in good health. Each CDR3 is given with its conserved first and last residue. The order of the fields is D gene, V gene, J gene, CDR3 length, clone size, CDR3 protein, CDR3 DNA. D genes are given only for firm matches. Clone sizes are given selectively: once, few, many, or a class where the clone is expanded.

NA,TRBV27,TRBJ1-1,13,NA,CASGRGGNTEAFF,TGTGCCAGCGGGCGAGGGGGTAACACTGAAGCTTTCTTT
NA,TRBV20-1,TRBJ2-7,10,NA,CSARSLDGVF,TGCAGTGCTAGATCTCTGGACGGAGTATTC
NA,TRBV27,TRBJ2-1,14,NA,CASSLELHYNEQFF,TGTGCCAGCAGTTTGGAACTGCACTACAATGAGCAGTTCTTC
NA,TRBV14,TRBJ2-7,16,NA,CASSQVGGSRSYEQYF,TGTGCCAGCAGCCAAGTTGGGGGGAGTCGGTCCTACGAGCAGTACTTC
NA,TRBV29-1,TRBJ2-3,14,NA,CSVEVAPGTDTQYF,TGCAGCGTTGAAGTGGCCCCCGGCACAGATACGCAGTATTTT
NA,TRBV19,TRBJ1-2,13,NA,CASSMGLSYGYTF,TGTGCCAGTAGTATGGGACTGAGCTATGGCTACACCTTC
NA,TRBV19,TRBJ2-1,16,NA,CASRRFTSSLSNEQFF,TGTGCCAGTAGACGATTCACTAGTTCGCTGAGTAATGAGCAGTTCTTC
TRBD2,TRBV27,TRBJ2-3,17,once,CASSSFSGRALTDTQYF,TGTGCCAGCAGTTCATTTAGCGGGAGGGCCCTTACAGATACGCAGTATTTT
NA,TRBV5-1,TRBJ1-2,13,NA,CASSSGFSYGYTF,TGCGCCAGCAGCTCTGGGTTTTCCTATGGCTACACCTTC
NA,TRBV7-9,TRBJ2-7,15,NA,CASSLSGAKWYEQYF,TGTGCCAGCAGCCTGTCTGGGGCAAAATGGTACGAGCAGTACTTC
NA,TRBV28,TRBJ2-5,12,NA,CASSQETPHVYF,TGTGCCAGCAGCCAGGAGACACCTCATGTGTACTTC
NA,TRBV5-1,TRBJ2-5,13,NA,CASSRQVQETQYF,TGCGCCAGCAGCCGACAGGTCCAAGAGACCCAGTACTTC
NA,TRBV6-5,TRBJ1-1,16,NA,CASSYSFISGITEAFF,TGTGCCAGCAGTTACTCTTTTATATCGGGGATCACTGAAGCTTTCTTT
NA,TRBV28,TRBJ2-1,15,NA,CASSSSGVIDNEQFF,TGTGCCAGCAGTTCTTCAGGGGTCATCGACAATGAGCAGTTCTTC
TRBD2,TRBV2,TRBJ2-1,13,NA,CASTHREVDEQFF,TGTGCCAGCACGCATCGGGAGGTTGATGAGCAGTTCTTC